This T cell receptor (beta chain) appears in the sequencing data of a study of identical twins. A single record per CDR3 protein comes from TCRdb applying MiXCR to the 5' RACE reads. The table lists roughly 540,000 distinct CDR3 sequences, roughly a fifth of them singletons. This clonotype was counted between two and nine times. Germline CDR1 is MNHEY and CDR2 is SVGEGT. Trimming left V 3 bases short and J 0 bases short, with 15 bases between. The CDR3 totals 16 residues. These sequences were also reported in another study, on T cells expressing NK-cell markers.

This TCR was sampled from a woman under 30 in good health. Input material: CD4+ T cells sorted from blood. The chain links TRBV6-2 or TRBV6-3 to TRBJ2-7; D unclear. As DNA, the CDR3 is TGTGCCAGCAGTTATCGCGGCGTACAAATCTCCTACGAGCAGTACTTC. This gives the protein CASSYRGVQISYEQYF.